Presented here are 30 T cell receptor beta chains from one specimen sequenced in a study of CD8+ T cells in alopecia areata (dated by TCRdb to between 2017 and 2018). Library method: the immunoSEQ multiplex PCR assay. For TCR sequencing, RNA was extracted from every sample and reverse transcribed into cDNA to serve as template. The table was pulled from immuneACCESS by TCRdb, which kept in-frame rearrangements only. Such tables lose some clones; where checked, under half of the loss comes from unresolved V genes, and the rest has no known cause. The sample yields 190,000 or so clones; 55% to 70% were counted once. The ten most abundant clones make up 5.5% of the sample. This specimen's time point label, per the study, means: about 25 weeks on oral tofacitinib. Read against the paper, the sample's treatment or condition label means: oral pan-JAK inhibitor, 5-10 mg twice daily. The sample in question was CD4+ T cells sorted from blood, obtained at week 24, from a patient treated with tofacitinib. The receptors were sampled from a human donor with alopecia areata.

CDR3 sequence (DNA): TGTGCCAGCAGCCCTACTAGCGGCTCCTACAATGAGCAGTTCTTC. This sequence encodes CASSPTSGSYNEQFF. The chain uses TRBV9 and TRBJ2-1; 8 nucleotides match TRBD2. Germline V gene lookup returns CDR1 SGDLS and CDR2 YYNGEE. This CDR3 is built from 15 residues. The ends lost 4 bases at V and 0 bases at J; junction bases unmatched: 3.

J is TRBJ2-7 and V is TRBV29-1; D might be TRBD1 (6 bases). This CDR3 contains 12 residues. The germline CDR1 and CDR2 sequences are SQVTM and ANQGSEA. V was pared by 3 bases and J by 2 bases, with 8 bases between. CDR3 nucleotides: TGCAGCGTTGAGGACAGTGCCTACGAGCAGTACTTC. Translated, it gives CSVEDSAYEQYF.

There are a few counts of this clone. The CDR3 region is CAISASGQLVDKGSEQYF. The CDR3 coding sequence is TGTGCCATCAGTGCCTCCGGACAGTTGGTGGATAAGGGGTCCGAGCAGTACTTC. The J gene is TRBJ2-7, the V gene TRBV10-3; D perhaps matches TRBD1 (6 bases). Deletions cut 4 bases from V and 6 bases from J, with 28 bases between. CDR1 is ENHRY and CDR2 is SYGVKD in the germline V gene. The length of the CDR3 is 18 residues.

J is TRBJ2-2 and V is TRBV5-1; 14 bases are shared with TRBD2. Germline CDR1 and CDR2: SGHRS and YFSETQ. Trimming removed 3 bases from V and 6 bases from J; junction bases left unmatched: 4. This CDR3 is 16 amino acids long. CDR3 residues: CASSSRLAGGAGELFF. The CDR3, as DNA: TGCGCCAGCAGCTCCAGACTAGCGGGAGGGGCCGGGGAGCTGTTTTTT.

The V gene is TRBV10-3, the J gene TRBJ2-5; 7 bases match TRBD1. The CDR3 consists of 14 residues. Trimming removed 10 bases from V and 4 bases from J; junction bases left unmatched: 12. Germline assignment: CDR1 ENHRY and CDR2 SYGVKD. CDR3: CATTHRGSGETQYF. The CDR3 nucleotides are TGTGCCACCACGCACAGGGGATCAGGAGAGACCCAGTACTTC.

The rearrangement links TRBV6-1 to TRBJ2-2; the match to TRBD2 covers 7 bases. The germline CDR1 and CDR2 sequences are MNHNS and SASEGT. CDR3 length: 14 amino acids. The V gene end was trimmed by 7 bases and the J gene end by 4 bases; junction bases not matched to a gene: 6. The CDR3 DNA reads as TGTGCCAGCACGACTAGCCGGGGCACCGGGGAGCTGTTTTTT. This gives the protein CASTTSRGTGELFF.

The rearrangement joins TRBV5-4 to TRBJ2-3, with D hard to call. This CDR3 region has 16 residues. Trimming cost V 0 bases and J 1 base, with 12 bases left between them. Germline V lookup: CDR1 SGHNT, CDR2 YYREEE (reference sequence). CDR3 bases: TGTGCCAGCAGCTTGGCCCTCGCCCCGGGCACAGATACGCAGTATTTT. This codes for CASSLALAPGTDTQYF. Filled out from reference TRBV5-4 and TRBJ2-3, the complete variable domain reads ETGVTQSPTHLIKTRGQQVTLRCSSQSGHNTVSWYQQALGQGPQFIFQYYREEENGRGNFPPRFSGLQFPNYSSELNVNALELDDSALYLCASSLALAPGTDTQYFGPGTRLTVL.

This clone was seen only a few times. The chain couples TRBV19 to TRBJ1-2; D call uncertain. V lost 7 bases and J 2 bases, leaving 17 bases between the germline ends. Germline CDR1 LNHDA, CDR2 SQIVND (reference sequence). The CDR3 is made up of 15 amino acids. This CDR3 reads CASTDPGSQNYGYTF. In nucleotides, the CDR3 is TGTGCCAGTACCGACCCGGGCAGTCAGAACTATGGCTACACCTTC.

The chain is built from TRBV7-2 and TRBJ2-1, with 9 positions matching TRBD1. The CDR3 length is 15 residues. Trimming at V came to 4 bases and at J to 9 bases, leaving 10 bases not matched to a gene. Germline CDR1 and CDR2: SGHTA and FQGNSA. CDR3 DNA sequence: TGTGCCAGCAGCTCGTCCCGGGACAGGGATGGTGAGCAGTTCTTC. Its protein is CASSSSRDRDGEQFF.

This rearrangement joins TRBV7-9 to TRBJ2-7; D not certain. With 5 bases removed from V and 6 bases from J, the gap between germline ends came to 11 bases. CDR1 and CDR2 (germline): SEHNR, FQNEAQ (reference sequence). The CDR3 extends over 12 amino acids. The CDR3 DNA follows: TGTGCCAGCAGCCCCGTGTCGGTCGAGCAGTACTTC. It codes for CASSPVSVEQYF.

Only a few counts were recorded for this clone. The genes are TRBV5-1 and TRBJ2-2; the D gene is possibly TRBD1 (5 bases). The CDR3 covers 14 residues. The germline CDR1 and CDR2 sequences are SGHRS and YFSETQ. V was shortened by 4 bases and J by 1 base, with 8 bases between the two germline ends. CDR3 DNA sequence: TGCGCCAGCAGCACAGGACAGAACACCGGGGAGCTGTTTTTT. It is translated as CASSTGQNTGELFF.

This clone was counted only a few times. The rearrangement uses TRBV20-1 and TRBJ2-1; D unresolved. V was shortened by 4 bases and J by 7 bases, with 5 bases between the two germline ends. The CDR3 extends over 10 amino acids. CDR1 DFQATT and CDR2 SNEGSKA come from the germline V gene (reference sequence). The CDR3: CSAMENEQFF. CDR3 nucleotides: TGCAGTGCTATGGAAAATGAGCAGTTCTTC.

The rearrangement links TRBV29-1 to TRBJ1-1; 9 nucleotides match TRBD1. The CDR3 sequence is 13 residues long. V shed 7 bases and J 8 bases; nucleotides not matched to a gene: 11. Germline CDR1 reads SQVTM; CDR2 reads ANQGSEA. The CDR3 nucleotides read TGCAGCGCGAAGGACAGGGGTGAGGCCGAAGCTTTCTTT. This codes for CSAKDRGEAEAFF.

A note on this clone: Other DNA sequences in the sample encode the same CDR3. The CDR3 nucleotides read TGCGCCAGCAGCTTGGTTCAGGGCAACACTGAAGCTTTCTTT. Its translation: CASSLVQGNTEAFF. The J gene is TRBJ1-1, the V gene TRBV5-1; D is possibly TRBD1 (5 bases). Trimming stripped 0 bases from V and 2 bases from J, with 8 bases between. The CDR3 sequence is 14 residues long. CDR1 and CDR2 from the germline V gene are SGHRS and YFSETQ.

The V call is TRBV5-1, the J call TRBJ2-7, with no clear D. The CDR3 spans 15 residues. V lost 4 bases to trimming and J lost 3 bases, with 17 bases between them. From germline, CDR1 is SGHRS and CDR2 YFSETQ. The CDR3 sequence is CASSSWEIASYEQYF. DNA for the CDR3: TGCGCCAGCAGCAGCTGGGAAATAGCTAGCTACGAGCAGTACTTC.

The chain employs TRBV15 and TRBJ1-5; D uncertain. CDR1 is LNHNV and CDR2 is YYDKDF in the germline V gene (reference sequence). The CDR3 extends over 14 amino acids. The V and J ends lost 0 bases and 4 bases respectively, with 7 bases between them. CDR3 sequence reads: CATSRDLENQPQHF. CDR3 nucleotides: TGTGCCACCAGCAGAGATTTAGAGAATCAGCCCCAGCATTTT.

V and J are TRBV14 and TRBJ2-7; TRBD1 agrees at 7 bases. Germline CDR1 and CDR2: SGHDN and FVKESK. The CDR3 runs to 14 residues. The trim removed 1 base at V and 13 bases at J, leaving 13 bases unmatched. This CDR3 reads CASSQVRGPTVLYF. The DNA for the CDR3 is TGTGCCAGCAGCCAAGTGAGGGGGCCAACCGTGCTATACTTC.

The rearrangement links TRBV29-1 to TRBJ2-3, with 8 bases aligning to TRBD1. Germline trimming cut 7 bases from V and 6 bases from J; bases unmatched to any gene: 9. The germline CDR1 and CDR2 sequences are SQVTM and ANQGSEA. The CDR3 extends over 13 amino acids. The CDR3 nucleotides are TGCAGCGCCCAGCGACAGGGGTCGGATACGCAGTATTTT. Its translation is CSAQRQGSDTQYF.

V and J are TRBV4-2 and TRBJ2-7; D perhaps matches TRBD2 (7 bases). V lost 1 base and J lost 6, with 19 bases in between. The CDR3 runs 16 residues. Germline values: CDR1 LGHNA, CDR2 YNFKEQ. CDR3 sequence reads: CASSQVGGQRGREQYF. CDR3 nucleotide sequence: TGTGCCAGCAGCCAAGTGGGGGGGCAACGGGGCCGCGAGCAGTACTTC.

This clone was recorded once. The J gene is TRBJ2-1, the V gene TRBV5-4; D possibly matches TRBD1 or TRBD2 (5 bases each). Germline CDR1 SGHNT, CDR2 YYREEE (reference sequence). V gave up 0 bases and J gave up 5 bases, with 12 bases separating them. The CDR3 is 15 amino acids. The DNA of the CDR3 is TGTGCCAGCAGCTTGGATGGGGACGTTAACAATGAGCAGTTCTTC. This encodes CASSLDGDVNNEQFF.

The chain joins TRBV5-1 to TRBJ2-5; D is perhaps TRBD1 (6 bases). The length of the CDR3 is 14 residues. Germline V gives CDR1 SGHRS, CDR2 YFSETQ. Trimming shortened V by 4 bases and J by 0 bases, and 10 bases separated the two germline ends. The chain's CDR3 is CASSIGQNQETQYF. The CDR3 coding sequence is TGCGCCAGCAGCATCGGACAGAACCAAGAGACCCAGTACTTC.

The chain recombines TRBV29-1 with TRBJ2-3, with D hard to call. The CDR3 is made up of 13 amino acids. Germline V gives CDR1 SQVTM, CDR2 ANQGSEA. Between the trimmed V and J ends, which lost 4 bases and 0 bases, there was a span of 8 bases. The DNA of the CDR3 is TGCAGCGTTGTGAGGTACAGCACAGATACGCAGTATTTT. Protein product: CSVVRYSTDTQYF.

The chain uses TRBV27 and TRBJ2-7; possibly TRBD2 for D (7 bases). Trimming took 3 bases from V and 3 from J, leaving 18 bases between them. The CDR3 length is 16 residues. Germline CDR1 is MNHEY and CDR2 is SMNVEV (reference sequence). CDR3 loop: CASSFPERDNDYEQYF. In nucleotides, the CDR3 is TGTGCCAGCAGTTTCCCCGAGCGGGACAATGACTACGAGCAGTACTTC.

This chain joins TRBV4-1 and TRBJ2-1; 9 bases are a match to TRBD2. This CDR3 is 15 amino acids long. Germline-derived CDR1 and CDR2 are MGHRA and YSYEKL. The ends lost 5 bases at V and 4 bases at J; junction bases unmatched: 6. CDR3 coding DNA: TGCGCCAGCAGCTTCCGACTAGCGGTTTACAATGAGCAGTTCTTC. It translates to CASSFRLAVYNEQFF.

This clone occurred a few times. The chain carries TRBV7-2 and TRBJ2-6; the D gene is possibly TRBD1 (6 bases). V was pared by 7 bases and J by 1 base, with 14 bases between. Germline CDR1 SGHTA, CDR2 FQGNSA. The CDR3 is 16 residues long. The CDR3 DNA reads as TGTGCCAGCATTGACAGGTCACGGTCTGGGGCCAACGTCCTGACTTTC. It encodes CASIDRSRSGANVLTF.

This clone was recorded a few times. V gene TRBV4-1 combines with J gene TRBJ2-1, with TRBD2 matching 8 bases. With 0 bases clipped from V and 4 bases from J, the junction kept 5 bases outside the gene matches. This CDR3 comprises 16 residues. CDR1 and CDR2 from the germline V gene are MGHRA and YSYEKL. CDR3 protein: CASSQDYGGGYNEQFF. CDR3 sequence (DNA): TGCGCCAGCAGCCAAGACTACGGGGGGGGATACAATGAGCAGTTCTTC.

This clone was found once. This chain joins TRBV29-1 and TRBJ2-5, with unresolved D. V shed 6 bases and J shed 3 bases, with 11 bases lying between them. Germline V gene sequence: CDR1 SQVTM, CDR2 ANQGSEA. This CDR3 has 12 amino acids. The CDR3 bases are TGCAGCGTCCCCCGACAAGAAGAGACCCAGTACTTC. Its protein product is CSVPRQEETQYF.

The V call is TRBV15, the J call TRBJ2-2; D unresolved. The V end lost 1 base, the J end lost 2 bases, and 5 bases lay between the germline ends. The V gene's germline CDR1 is LNHNV and CDR2 YYDKDF (reference sequence). This CDR3 is built from 14 residues. CDR3 in DNA: TGTGCCACCAGCAGAGTCTCTAACACCGGGGAGCTGTTTTTT. Translation gives CATSRVSNTGELFF.

This chain links TRBV29-1 with TRBJ2-3; D unclear. The CDR3 consists of 14 residues. Germline values: CDR1 SQVTM, CDR2 ANQGSEA. The V and J ends lost 6 bases and 3 bases respectively, with 16 bases between them. This chain's CDR3 is CSVLDSLGTDTQYF. Here the CDR3 DNA reads TGCAGCGTCCTAGACTCGCTGGGGACAGATACGCAGTATTTT.

This clone was seen once. This chain joins TRBV28 and TRBJ1-1; D is undetermined. CDR1 and CDR2 (germline): MDHEN, SYDVKM. Trimming cost V 7 bases and J 4 bases, with 7 bases left between them. The CDR3 length is 11 residues. CDR3 loop: CASTWGTEAFF. The CDR3 bases are TGTGCCAGCACCTGGGGCACTGAAGCTTTCTTT.